These 21 T cell receptor beta chains came from one sample sequenced in a study of post-analysis software for immune sequencing data. The study, taken as a whole, reports: Several TRBV segments were more frequent in patients than controls; TRBV5-6, TRBV5-1 and TRBV20-1 belonged to this group.

Their cognate antigens are unknown. cDNA libraries for TCR beta contained unique molecular identifiers. TCRdb re-analysed the PCR reads in MiXCR, keeping a single row per CDR3 protein. The table shows approximately 350,000 distinct CDR3 sequences, with approximately 38% occurring only once. Sequencing input: blood. These receptors all stem from a girl aged 5-17 years with multiple sclerosis.

This chain connects TRBV2 to TRBJ2-5; D gene ambiguous. Germline V gives CDR1 SNHLY, CDR2 FYNNEI. Trimming took off 6 bases at V and 9 bases at J, with 14 bases between the two ends. There are 12 residues in the CDR3. The CDR3 here is CASSATRTAQYF. As DNA, the CDR3 is TGTGCCAGCAGCGCCACAAGGACGGCCCAGTACTTC.

This clonotype occurred a few times. The chain carries TRBV12-3 or TRBV12-4 and TRBJ2-1; D ambiguous. The CDR3 covers 11 residues. Trimming removed 8 bases from V and 6 bases from J, with 8 bases in between. The CDR3, as DNA: TGTGCCAGCGTGGTGGGCAATGAGCAGTTCTTC. Its protein product is CASVVGNEQFF.

Here the CDR3 reads CASRRGLSNNQPQHF. CDR3 in DNA: TGTGCCAGCAGAAGGGGGTTGTCTAACAATCAGCCCCAGCATTTT. The chain links TRBV6-2 or TRBV6-3 to TRBJ1-5; D may be TRBD1 (6 bases). Looked up from germline, CDR1 is MNHEY and CDR2 is SVGEGT. Trimming removed 6 bases at V and 3 bases at J, with 15 bases between. This CDR3 comprises 15 residues.

This clonotype was counted a few times. This chain links TRBV18 with TRBJ2-7; 8 nucleotides align to TRBD1. This CDR3 is built from 14 residues. J lost 5 bases, V lost 6 bases, and 9 bases had no gene match. Germline V lookup: CDR1 KGHSH, CDR2 LQKENI. CDR3 protein: CASSSGSDRDEQYF. In DNA form, the CDR3 reads TGTGCCAGCTCCTCCGGCTCGGACAGGGACGAGCAGTACTTC.

There are many counts of this clonotype. The V call is TRBV6-5, the J call TRBJ2-1, with 8 bases lining up with TRBD1. V was pared by 4 bases and J by 4 bases, with 9 bases of the junction left unmatched. CDR3 size: 16 residues. The germline CDR1 and CDR2 sequences are MNHEY and SVGAGI. CDR3 in amino acids: CASSSSGTGSYNEQFF. CDR3 sequence (DNA): TGTGCCAGCAGTTCCTCCGGGACAGGCTCTTACAATGAGCAGTTCTTC.

The chain carries TRBV14 and TRBJ2-1; the D is unclear. Germline values: CDR1 SGHDN, CDR2 FVKESK. The CDR3 runs 13 residues. V gave up 2 bases and J gave up 6 bases, with 8 bases separating them. The CDR3 region has the DNA TGTGCCAGCAGCCAAAGCATGGGCAATGAGCAGTTCTTC. Translation gives CASSQSMGNEQFF.

The V call is TRBV5-1, the J call TRBJ2-7; D may correspond to TRBD1 or TRBD2 (5 bases each). The germline V gene encodes CDR1 SGHRS and CDR2 YFSETQ. V lost 5 bases, J lost 2 bases, and 14 bases lay in between. The CDR3 runs 14 residues. CDR3 bases: TGCGCCAGCAGAGACGGGACCACAACCTACGAGCAGTACTTC. Translation: CASRDGTTTYEQYF.

The chain combines TRBV7-9 with TRBJ2-1; 7 positions agree with TRBD2. Germline V gene sequence: CDR1 SEHNR, CDR2 FQNEAQ (reference sequence). The V gene end was trimmed by 5 bases and the J gene end by 2 bases; junction bases not matched to a gene: 9. The CDR3 consists of 16 residues. The DNA for the CDR3 is TGTGCCAGCAGCCGGTCTTTGCGGGAGACCTACAATGAGCAGTTCTTC. As protein: CASSRSLRETYNEQFF.

The chain employs TRBV4-1 and TRBJ1-2; D gene ambiguous. This CDR3 comprises 16 residues. The V end was cut by 1 base, the J end by 0 bases, with 12 bases between. Germline V gives CDR1 MGHRA, CDR2 YSYEKL. CDR3 DNA sequence: TGCGCCAGCAGCCAAGTAAGTTGGATCCCTAACTATGGCTACACCTTC. Protein product: CASSQVSWIPNYGYTF.

J is TRBJ2-1 and V is TRBV7-9; TRBD1 aligns across 9 bases. V lost 1 base, J lost 5 bases, and 6 bases stayed unmatched. The CDR3 loop spans 16 amino acids. CDR1 is SEHNR, CDR2 FQNEAQ, per germline (reference sequence). The CDR3 region is CASSLGVGQGNNEQFF. In nucleotides, the CDR3 is TGTGCCAGCAGCTTAGGTGTTGGACAGGGGAACAATGAGCAGTTCTTC.

This clonotype came up a few times. The rearrangement joins TRBV24-1 to TRBJ2-1, with D perhaps matching TRBD2 (6 bases). Trimming pared 3 bases from V and 11 bases from J, leaving 19 bases between. CDR1 is KGHDR, CDR2 SFDVKD, per germline. The CDR3 has 15 residues. The CDR3 is CATSDPGTAGIKQFF. The CDR3 coding sequence is TGTGCCACCAGTGATCCCGGGACCGCGGGGATAAAGCAGTTCTTC.

This clonotype came up a few times. The V gene is TRBV12-3 or TRBV12-4, the J gene TRBJ2-2; 8 nucleotides match TRBD1. J gave up 9 bases and V 5 bases, and 8 bases lay outside the gene matches. This CDR3 region has 14 residues. CDR3: CASSTGQGWRELFF. The CDR3 nucleotides read TGTGCCAGCAGTACTGGACAGGGTTGGAGGGAGCTGTTTTTT.

The gene calls are TRBV20-1 and TRBJ1-2; TRBD1 matches at 8 bases. Germline V CDR1 and CDR2: DFQATT, SNEGSKA (reference sequence). This CDR3 region has 14 residues. J was trimmed by 0 bases and V by 5 bases; bases with no gene match: 5. CDR3 DNA: TGCAGTGCTGGCGGGACAGGTTCTAACTATGGCTACACCTTC. Residues: CSAGGTGSNYGYTF.

This clonotype was recorded a few times. The CDR3 loop reads CASSGRKSQYF. The DNA of the CDR3 is TGTGCCAGCAGTGGACGCAAATCGCAGTACTTC. The chain recombines TRBV2 with TRBJ2-4; no firm D call. Germline V gives CDR1 SNHLY, CDR2 FYNNEI. The CDR3 covers 11 residues. Trimming took 4 bases from V and 13 from J, leaving 11 bases between them.

The chain joins TRBV5-1 to TRBJ2-5, with D possibly matching TRBD2 (7 bases). The CDR3 length is 15 residues. V gave up 1 base and J gave up 5 bases, with 15 bases separating them. Germline-derived CDR1 and CDR2 are SGHRS and YFSETQ. The CDR3 DNA reads as TGCGCCAGCAGCTTGCTCTCGGCGGGGGCTGAGACCCAGTACTTC. This encodes CASSLLSAGAETQYF.

The chain joins TRBV27 to TRBJ1-1; D unclear. Germline V CDR1 and CDR2: MNHEY, SMNVEV (reference sequence). The CDR3 totals 13 residues. Trimming removed 2 bases from V and 6 bases from J, with 10 bases in between. CDR3 protein: CASSLGYGAEAFF. CDR3 DNA sequence: TGTGCCAGCAGTTTAGGGTACGGGGCTGAAGCTTTCTTT.

This clonotype was seen more than once but under ten times. The chain employs TRBV5-5 and TRBJ2-4; maybe TRBD2 (6 bases). The V and J ends lost 2 bases and 5 bases respectively, with 14 bases between them. The CDR3 is made up of 15 amino acids. Germline CDR1 and CDR2: SGHKS and YYEKEE (reference sequence). CDR3: CASSLPGLGENIQYF. In nucleotides, the CDR3 is TGTGCCAGCAGCTTACCGGGACTGGGGGAAAACATTCAGTACTTC.

The chain has TRBV18 and TRBJ1-5, with D unclear. Per the germline V gene, CDR1 is KGHSH and CDR2 is LQKENI. This CDR3 is built from 15 residues. Trimming took 4 bases from V and 1 from J, leaving 11 bases between them. The CDR3 DNA follows: TGTGCCAGCTCACAAGGGTCGTCCAGCAATCAGCCCCAGCATTTT. Protein: CASSQGSSSNQPQHF.

This clonotype has more than one count but fewer than ten. The chain couples TRBV20-1 to TRBJ1-2; 10 nucleotides agree with TRBD1. CDR3 length: 13 amino acids. Germline V CDR1 and CDR2: DFQATT, SNEGSKA (reference sequence). V shed 6 bases, J shed 2 bases, and the junction held 3 bases outside the gene matches. As DNA, the CDR3 is TGCAGTGCCCTGGACAGGGGGAACTATGGCTACACCTTC. It yields the protein CSALDRGNYGYTF.

V is TRBV5-1 and J is TRBJ2-5; TRBD2 is a possible D gene (5 bases). V lost 4 bases to trimming and J lost 7 bases, with 11 bases between them. From germline, CDR1 is SGHRS and CDR2 YFSETQ. The CDR3 is made up of 12 amino acids. This CDR3 reads CASSPDEGTQYF. In DNA, the CDR3 is TGCGCCAGCAGCCCTGACGAGGGGACCCAGTACTTC.

This sequence joins TRBV6-6 and TRBJ2-3; TRBD1 matches at 8 bases. CDR1 is MNHNY and CDR2 is SVGAGI in the germline V gene (reference sequence). The CDR3 length is 17 residues. V trimming: 6 bases; J trimming: 2 bases; junction bases outside the gene matches: 13. This CDR3 reads CASSRPKDRATTDTQYF. The DNA for the CDR3 is TGTGCCAGCAGCCGCCCGAAGGACAGGGCGACCACAGATACGCAGTATTTT.